The entry below describes one T cell receptor (beta chain). The data were taken from a study of blood T cell repertoires in COVID-19. On the study more broadly: The cDNA or gDNA used as material had been derived from T cells, B-cell-depleted T cells, or PBMCs.

Profiled with immunoSEQ multiplex PCR; TCRdb holds only in-frame clones, not every one. The repertoire consists of 57,000 or so clones, with 75% to 90% occurring once and the leading ten covering about 15%. The germline V gene encodes CDR1 MDHEN and CDR2 SYDVKM. CDR3 length: 13 amino acids. V lost 5 bases to trimming and J lost 1 base, with 8 bases between them. The sample was peripheral blood. This chain links TRBV28 with TRBJ1-1, with no clear D. The TCR sequence derives from a human donor in a cohort sampled during active COVID-19. CDR3 residues: CASSPPGNTEAFF. CDR3 DNA: TGTGCCAGCAGTCCCCCAGGGAACACTGAAGCTTTCTTT.